Each of the 17 T cell receptor beta chains below was sequenced from the same sample in a study of PD-1 blockade in classical Hodgkin lymphoma. The table came from immunoSEQ multiplex PCR; TCRdb's copy has only in-frame clones and leaves some out. The sample yields around 43,000 clones, more than 75% seen once. Regarding time point: newly diagnosed, previously untreated cHL patient sample. The sequencing sample was made of peripheral blood mononuclear cells (PBMCs). These receptors were obtained from a human donor with classical Hodgkin lymphoma.

A single count supports this clone. The CDR3: CASRRNYSLGEQYV. CDR3 DNA: TGTGCCAGCCGAAGGAATTACTCCCTCGGGGAGCAGTACGTC. V and J are TRBV21-1 and TRBJ2-7; TRBD2 is taken as the D call from the table, unchecked against the DNA. TRBV21-1 constitutes a pseudogene. The CDR3 spans 14 residues.

The chain carries TRBV6-1 and TRBJ2-3; D not resolved. This CDR3 region has 14 residues. Germline values: CDR1 MNHNS, CDR2 SASEGT. The V and J ends lost 4 bases and 6 bases respectively, with 14 bases between them. CDR3 region: CASSVNRPRDTQYF. DNA of the CDR3: TGTGCCAGCAGTGTCAATAGGCCGCGGGATACGCAGTATTTT.

The chain carries TRBV5-1 and TRBJ2-2; D is unclear. V was pared by 0 bases and J by 7 bases, with 10 bases between. There are 14 residues in the CDR3. The germline V gene encodes CDR1 SGHRS and CDR2 YFSETQ. This CDR3 reads CASSLGRYDGELFF. DNA for the CDR3: TGCGCCAGCAGCTTGGGAAGGTACGACGGGGAGCTGTTTTTT.

The V call is TRBV15, the J call TRBJ2-7; D is unclear. Germline V gives CDR1 LNHNV, CDR2 YYDKDF (reference sequence). There are 13 residues in the CDR3. Trimming shortened V by 5 bases and J by 4 bases, and 12 bases separated the two germline ends. This CDR3 reads CATSPPHMYEQYF. Written as DNA, the CDR3 is TGTGCCACCAGCCCCCCCCATATGTACGAGCAGTACTTC.

The gene calls are TRBV15 and TRBJ2-5; D not certain. Trimming cost V 0 bases and J 2 bases, with 10 bases left between them. Germline V gene sequence: CDR1 LNHNV, CDR2 YYDKDF (reference sequence). This CDR3 has 15 amino acids. CDR3 nucleotides: TGTGCCACCAGCAGAGATCCATCAGGACAAGAGACCCAGTACTTC. Its translation: CATSRDPSGQETQYF.

This chain connects TRBV6-1 to TRBJ2-1; 7 nucleotides align to TRBD2. Per the germline V gene, CDR1 is MNHNS and CDR2 is SASEGT. This CDR3 contains 15 residues. V lost 6 bases to trimming and J lost 7 bases; unmatched junction nucleotides: 12. CDR3 sequence: CASRYPEGRGNEQFF. The CDR3 DNA follows: TGTGCCAGCAGATACCCGGAAGGGCGGGGGAATGAGCAGTTCTTC.

The chain carries TRBV2 and TRBJ2-4; D is ambiguous. The germline CDR1 and CDR2 sequences are SNHLY and FYNNEI. V lost 1 base and J 3 bases, leaving 7 bases between the germline ends. CDR3 length: 14 amino acids. The DNA for the CDR3 is TGTGCCAGCAGTGAAGTCCAGGTCAAAAACATTCAGTACTTC. Protein sequence: CASSEVQVKNIQYF.

This chain uses TRBV10-3 with TRBJ2-6; unclear D gene. Germline V lookup: CDR1 ENHRY, CDR2 SYGVKD. CDR3 length: 16 residues. V lost 8 bases, J lost 0 bases, and 14 bases lay in between. The CDR3 bases are TGTGCCATCGGCCAGTCCGTGGGCTCTGGGGCCAACGTCCTGACTTTC. This encodes CAIGQSVGSGANVLTF.

Only one count was recorded for this clone. V usage is TRBV27 and J usage is TRBJ2-1, with 9 bases fitting TRBD2. Germline lookup yields CDR1 MNHEY and CDR2 SMNVEV (reference sequence). This CDR3 is built from 15 residues. The junction had 13 bases not matched to a gene; V was cut back by 8 bases and J by 8 bases. The CDR3 is CASGYTGTSSYEQFF. Here the CDR3 DNA reads TGTGCCAGCGGATATACCGGGACTAGCTCCTATGAGCAGTTCTTC.

This clone was counted once. Here the CDR3 DNA reads TGTGCCAGTAGTACGGGACAGGGTGCCTTCTATGGCTACACCTTC. Translating gives CASSTGQGAFYGYTF. The chain combines TRBV19 with TRBJ1-2; the match to TRBD1 covers 9 bases. This CDR3 contains 15 residues. With 4 bases clipped from V and 4 bases from J, the junction kept 7 bases outside the gene matches. Germline V gene lookup returns CDR1 LNHDA and CDR2 SQIVND (reference sequence).

The rearrangement joins TRBV14 to TRBJ2-5; 10 nucleotides line up with TRBD2. V was pared by 1 base and J by 2 bases, with 10 bases of the junction left unmatched. Germline V gene sequence: CDR1 SGHDN, CDR2 FVKESK. The CDR3 has 18 amino acids. The CDR3: CASSQGLAGVWRQETQYF. In nucleotides, the CDR3 is TGTGCCAGCAGCCAAGGGCTAGCGGGAGTGTGGAGGCAAGAGACCCAGTACTTC.

The table lists this clone with a count of one. The rearrangement uses TRBV10-3 and TRBJ1-1, with no clear D. Germline CDR1 and CDR2: ENHRY and SYGVKD. The V end was cut by 7 bases, the J end by 2 bases, with 14 bases between. The CDR3 sequence is 14 residues long. CDR3 loop: CAITPDGSNTEAFF. DNA of the CDR3: TGTGCCATCACCCCGGACGGATCCAACACTGAAGCTTTCTTT.

The chain is built from TRBV15 and TRBJ2-2; D is unclear. The CDR3 has 13 residues. Germline values: CDR1 LNHNV, CDR2 YYDKDF (reference sequence). Trimming shortened V by 0 bases and J by 8 bases, and 7 bases separated the two germline ends. The CDR3 region is CATSREQLGELFF. For the CDR3, the DNA is TGTGCCACCAGCAGAGAACAACTAGGGGAGCTGTTTTTT.

The V gene is TRBV11-3, the J gene TRBJ1-1; D remains ambiguous. This CDR3 has 14 residues. V shed 3 bases and J shed 4 bases, with 12 bases lying between them. Germline V gene sequence: CDR1 SGHNT, CDR2 YENEEA. The CDR3 DNA is TGTGCCAGCAGCTTGGAGGGTCGGAGCACTGAAGCTTTCTTT. Protein sequence: CASSLEGRSTEAFF. Together with reference TRBV11-3 and TRBJ1-1, the CDR3 gives the full variable domain: EAGVVQSPRYKIIEKKQPVAFWCNPISGHNTLYWYLQNLGQGPELLIRYENEEAVDDSQLPKDRFSAERLKGVDSTLKIQPAELGDSAVYLCASSLEGRSTEAFFGQGTRLTVV.

The rearrangement links TRBV5-6 to TRBJ2-5; D may correspond to TRBD1 or TRBD2 (5 bases each). V lost 6 bases, J lost 5 bases, and 11 bases lay in between. This CDR3 has 12 residues. CDR1 is SGHDT and CDR2 is YYEEEE in the germline V gene. CDR3 protein: CASTRDLETQYF. DNA for the CDR3: TGTGCCAGCACCCGGGACCTGGAGACCCAGTACTTC.

The CDR3 DNA reads as TGCAGCGTGACAGGCAATGAGCAGTTCTTC. Translation: CSVTGNEQFF. V and J are TRBV29-1 and TRBJ2-1; D is possibly TRBD1 (6 bases). There are 10 residues in the CDR3. V lost 6 bases, J lost 6 bases, and 6 bases lay in between. Germline assignment: CDR1 SQVTM and CDR2 ANQGSEA.

The chain combines TRBV29-1 with TRBJ1-1; 7 bases agree with TRBD1. The CDR3 loop spans 13 amino acids. Germline CDR1 SQVTM, CDR2 ANQGSEA. With V trimmed by 8 bases and J by 2 bases, 8 bases remained unmatched. CDR3 in amino acids: CSIRQGSNTEAFF. In nucleotides, the CDR3 is TGCAGCATCCGACAGGGCAGTAACACTGAAGCTTTCTTT.